Listed below are T cell receptor beta chains from one sample, sequenced in a study of T cells after somatic rescue of genetic block. This table comes from immunoSEQ multiplex PCR, and its TCRdb copy is limited to in-frame clones, with some not included. The repertoire holds more than 70,000 clones, with 75% to 90% as singletons. The sequencing input was peripheral blood mononuclear cells (PBMCs). The receptor set was obtained from a woman aged 18-29 years. Both conserved end residues are part of each CDR3. D genes are given only for firm matches. Some rows mark clone size as missing; the rest say once, few, many or name a class of expanded clone.

clone_size	d_call	v_call	j_call	cdr3_nt	cdr3_aa
once	TRBD2	TRBV19	TRBJ2-7	TGTGCCAGTAAAGCGGGACTAGCGGGGTCCTACGAGCAGTACTTC	CASKAGLAGSYEQYF
.	TRBD2	TRBV5-5	TRBJ2-2	TGTGCCAGCAGCGCGCTAGCGGGAGTCATCACCGGGGAGCTGTTTTTT	CASSALAGVITGELFF
.	.	TRBV5-8	TRBJ2-1	TGTGCCAGCAACCCAGGGGTAGCCTACTCAAACAATGAGCAGTTCTTC	CASNPGVAYSNNEQFF
.	TRBD2	TRBV7-2	TRBJ2-2	TGTGCCAGCAGATGGGGGCTAGCGGGACGGACCGGGGAGCTGTTTTTT	CASRWGLAGRTGELFF
.	.	TRBV4-3	TRBJ2-1	TGCGCCAGCAGCCGCGACAACAACTACAATGAGCAGTTCTTC	CASSRDNNYNEQFF
.	.	TRBV5-6	TRBJ2-1	TGTGCCAGCAGTTACCAGCCCCGTACCTACAATGAGCAGTTCTTC	CASSYQPRTYNEQFF
.	.	TRBV5-4	TRBJ2-2	TGTGCCAGCAGCTGGAAACAGCCGACCGCCGGGGAGCTGTTTTTT	CASSWKQPTAGELFF
.	.	TRBV6-6	TRBJ2-3	TGTGCCAGCAGTTACCCCCTCGGGACTAGCACAGATACGCAGTATTTT	CASSYPLGTSTDTQYF
.	TRBD2	TRBV27	TRBJ2-5	TGTGCCAGCAGTTTATCTCGGGCGGGAGGCGTAGAGACCCAGTACTTC	CASSLSRAGGVETQYF
.	.	TRBV5-1	TRBJ1-1	TGCGCCAGCAGCCACCGGGACGGAGGAATGAACACTGAAGCTTTCTTT	CASSHRDGGMNTEAFF
once	.	TRBV2	TRBJ2-7	TGTGCCAGCTTCGGGCCCTCCTACGAGCAGTACTTC	CASFGPSYEQYF
.	.	TRBV5-1	TRBJ2-5	TGCGCCAGCAGCTTGGGCAAGGTTCAAGAGACCCAGTACTTC	CASSLGKVQETQYF
.	TRBD1	TRBV7-9	TRBJ1-4	TGTGCCAGCAGCCACGACAGGGGGCAAACTAATGAAAAACTGTTTTTT	CASSHDRGQTNEKLFF
.	TRBD1	TRBV28	TRBJ1-5	TGTGCCAGGAGGAGGGGTAAAGGGGGACAGTATCAGCCCCAGCATTTT	CARRRGKGGQYQPQHF
.	TRBD2	TRBV30	TRBJ2-7	TGTGCCTCCACGGGACTAGCGGGTTACGAGCAGTACTTC	CASTGLAGYEQYF
.	.	TRBV5-1	TRBJ1-3	TGCGCCAGCAGCCCTGTCGGACAGTCGGGAAACACCATATATTTT	CASSPVGQSGNTIYF